This is a list of T cell receptor beta chains from one sample in a study of PD-1 blockade in classical Hodgkin lymphoma. The repertoire was sequenced with immunoSEQ multiplex PCR; TCRdb's copy has only in-frame clones and lacks some. This sample has about 25,000 clones, with 94% found just once. The sequenced sample was peripheral blood mononuclear cells (PBMCs). These receptors were taken from a human donor with classical Hodgkin lymphoma. CDR3s include the opening cysteine and the closing phenylalanine or tryptophan. The order of the fields is V gene, J gene, D gene, clone size, CDR3 protein, CDR3 DNA. The D gene is left open where the match is weak. Part of the rows lack a size; the others show once, few, many or a class for expanded clones.

>TRBV30|TRBJ2-7|.|.
CAWSVGSGSEQYF
TGTGCCTGGAGTGTAGGGTCAGGGAGCGAGCAGTACTTC
>TRBV5-1|TRBJ2-5|.|.
CASSTGTIGGETQYF
TGCGCCAGCAGCACTGGAACAATAGGGGGGGAGACCCAGTACTTC
>TRBV7-6|TRBJ2-1|TRBD2|.
CASSLGASGSLTEQFF
TGTGCCAGCAGCTTAGGGGCTAGCGGGAGCTTAACCGAGCAGTTCTTC
>TRBV11-3|TRBJ2-1|.|.
CASSFSTSKGNEQFF
TGTGCCAGCAGCTTTAGTACTAGCAAGGGCAATGAGCAGTTCTTC
>TRBV2|TRBJ2-1|.|.
CASSGQAGDEQFF
TGTGCCAGCAGTGGACAGGCTGGGGATGAGCAGTTCTTC
>TRBV5-1|TRBJ2-3|TRBD1|.
CVSSWLPGQGTDTQYF
TGCGTCAGCAGCTGGTTACCGGGACAGGGAACAGATACGCAGTATTTT
>TRBV19|TRBJ1-5|.|few
CASSGQPQHF
TGTGCCAGTTCGGGTCAGCCCCAGCATTTT
>TRBV10-3|TRBJ2-2|TRBD1|.
CAISPTGLTNTGELFF
TGTGCCATCAGCCCGACAGGGCTGACGAACACCGGGGAGCTGTTTTTT
>TRBV19|TRBJ1-2|.|.
CASSQPGGRYGYTF
TGTGCCAGTAGCCAACCCGGGGGGCGGTATGGCTACACCTTC
>TRBV7-2|TRBJ1-2|TRBD1|once
CASSLSTPDRAGAGTF
TGTGCCAGCAGCTTATCGACACCGGACAGGGCCGGGGCGGGCACCTTC
>TRBV6-1|TRBJ2-4|.|.
CASSEAAGTTIQGIQYF
TGTGCCAGCAGTGAAGCCGCCGGGACAACTATTCAGGGCATTCAGTACTTC
>TRBV29-1|TRBJ1-1|.|few
CSVQTPPSTEAFF
TGCAGCGTTCAAACTCCCCCTTCCACTGAAGCTTTCTTT
>TRBV30|TRBJ1-1|.|.
CAWSFARNTEAFF
TGTGCCTGGAGTTTCGCTCGAAACACTGAAGCTTTCTTT
>TRBV5-8|TRBJ1-5|TRBD1|.
CASSGGTGNQPQHF
TGTGCCAGCAGCGGCGGGACAGGCAATCAGCCCCAGCATTTT
>TRBV5-1|TRBJ1-1|TRBD1|.
CASSLGDRDTEAFF
TGCGCCAGCAGCTTGGGCGACAGGGACACTGAAGCTTTCTTT
>TRBV2|TRBJ1-1|.|.
CASSEMEGTEAFF
TGTGCCAGCAGTGAAATGGAGGGAACTGAAGCTTTCTTT
>TRBV6-5|TRBJ1-1|.|once
CASSFYQLGAKTEAFF
TGTGCCAGCAGTTTTTATCAATTGGGGGCAAAAACTGAAGCTTTCTTT
>TRBV18|TRBJ1-4|.|.
CASSPRRLSIATNKKLFF
TGTGCCAGCTCACCTCGCAGACTGTCTATTGCAACTAATAAAAAACTGTTTTTT
>TRBV7-2|TRBJ2-1|.|.
CASSLGMGYNEQFF
TGTGCCAGCAGCTTAGGGATGGGTTACAATGAGCAGTTCTTC
>TRBV2|TRBJ2-7|.|.
CASSEIDEQYF
TGTGCCAGCAGTGAAATAGACGAGCAGTACTTC
>TRBV10-2|TRBJ2-3|.|once
CASSGLNLDTQYF
TGCGCCAGCAGTGGTTTGAACTTAGATACGCAGTATTTT
>TRBV7-9|TRBJ2-7|.|.
CASSLINVGVYEQYF
TGTGCCAGCAGCTTAATTAACGTTGGGGTCTACGAGCAGTACTTC
>TRBV5-1|TRBJ2-2|.|.
CATPVSGELFF
TGCGCCACCCCAGTTTCCGGGGAGCTGTTTTTT
>TRBV7-2|TRBJ2-7|.|.
CASSFTDLYEQYF
TGTGCCAGCAGCTTCACGGACCTATACGAGCAGTACTTC
>TRBV5-1|TRBJ2-3|.|.
CASSLGGLASTDTQYF
TGCGCCAGCAGCTTGGGAGGACTCGCTAGCACAGATACGCAGTATTTT
>TRBV5-4|TRBJ2-3|TRBD2|once
CASSLAVAGTDTQYF
TGTGCCAGCAGCTTGGCGGTAGCGGGGACAGATACGCAGTATTTT
>TRBV10-3|TRBJ2-2|TRBD1|.
CAHRGSRDTGELFF
TGTGCCCACAGGGGGAGTAGGGACACCGGGGAGCTGTTTTTT
>TRBV2|TRBJ2-1|TRBD1|.
CASRKGTGPSNEQFF
TGTGCCAGCAGGAAAGGGACAGGGCCCTCGAATGAGCAGTTCTTC
>TRBV6-1|TRBJ2-6|.|.
CASSERRAGANVLTF
TGTGCCAGCAGTGAAAGGAGGGCTGGGGCCAACGTCCTGACTTTC
>TRBV6-5|TRBJ2-2|.|.
CASRLGAQNTGELFF
TGTGCCAGCCGATTAGGGGCCCAGAACACCGGGGAGCTGTTTTTT
>TRBV19|TRBJ1-1|TRBD1|.
CASKLRGRNTEAFF
TGTGCCAGTAAATTAAGGGGGCGGAACACTGAAGCTTTCTTT
>TRBV29-1|TRBJ2-5|.|.
CSTSRDRPGETQYF
TGCAGCACCTCCCGGGACCGCCCCGGAGAGACCCAGTACTTC
>TRBV4-3|TRBJ2-2|.|once
CASRGPSNTGELFF
TGCGCCAGCAGGGGACCGTCGAACACCGGGGAGCTGTTTTTT
>TRBV5-6|TRBJ1-2|.|once
CASSPDRKSLFNYGYTF
TGTGCCAGCAGCCCAGACAGAAAGTCACTCTTCAACTATGGCTACACCTTC
>TRBV27|TRBJ2-1|TRBD2|.
CASSFPGGASATNEQFF
TGTGCCAGCAGTTTCCCGGGGGGGGCTAGCGCGACGAATGAGCAGTTCTTC
>TRBV7-9|TRBJ2-1|.|.
CASSPGGSNEQFF
TGTGCCAGCAGCCCCGGGGGATCCAATGAGCAGTTCTTC
>TRBV7-8|TRBJ2-2|TRBD2|.
CASSLNPSGGTGELFF
TGTGCCAGCAGCTTAAATCCTAGCGGGGGCACCGGGGAGCTGTTTTTT
>TRBV30|TRBJ1-5|TRBD1|.
CAWSLQGAQPQHF
TGTGCCTGGAGTTTACAGGGGGCTCAGCCCCAGCATTTT
>TRBV6-6|TRBJ2-3|.|.
CASRNYVSTDTQYF
TGTGCCAGCAGAAACTACGTCAGCACAGATACGCAGTATTTT
>TRBV2|TRBJ2-5|.|.
CASMLDLQETQYF
TGTGCCAGCATGCTTGACCTCCAAGAGACCCAGTACTTC
>TRBV4-1|TRBJ1-2|.|.
CASSQGTPWGSGYTF
TGCGCCAGCAGCCAAGGGACCCCTTGGGGGTCTGGCTACACCTTC